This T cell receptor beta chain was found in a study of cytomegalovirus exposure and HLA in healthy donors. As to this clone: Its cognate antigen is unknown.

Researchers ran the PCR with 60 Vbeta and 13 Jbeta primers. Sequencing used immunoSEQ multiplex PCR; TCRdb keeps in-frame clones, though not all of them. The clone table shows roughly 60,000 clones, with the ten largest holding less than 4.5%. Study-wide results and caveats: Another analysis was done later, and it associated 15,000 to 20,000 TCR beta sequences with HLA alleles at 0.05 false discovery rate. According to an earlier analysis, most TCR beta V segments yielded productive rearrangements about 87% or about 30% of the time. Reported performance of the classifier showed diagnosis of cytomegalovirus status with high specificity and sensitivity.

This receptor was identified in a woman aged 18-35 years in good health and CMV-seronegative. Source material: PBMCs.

The CDR3 is CASSFQGGFTDTQYF. CDR3 bases: TGTGCCAGCAGTTTCCAGGGAGGTTTCACAGATACGCAGTATTTT. This chain links TRBV27 with TRBJ2-3; weak D call: TRBD2 (6 bases). The CDR3 is 15 residues long. Trimming left V 3 bases short and J 2 bases short, with 12 bases between. The germline V gene has CDR1 MNHEY and CDR2 SMNVEV (reference sequence).